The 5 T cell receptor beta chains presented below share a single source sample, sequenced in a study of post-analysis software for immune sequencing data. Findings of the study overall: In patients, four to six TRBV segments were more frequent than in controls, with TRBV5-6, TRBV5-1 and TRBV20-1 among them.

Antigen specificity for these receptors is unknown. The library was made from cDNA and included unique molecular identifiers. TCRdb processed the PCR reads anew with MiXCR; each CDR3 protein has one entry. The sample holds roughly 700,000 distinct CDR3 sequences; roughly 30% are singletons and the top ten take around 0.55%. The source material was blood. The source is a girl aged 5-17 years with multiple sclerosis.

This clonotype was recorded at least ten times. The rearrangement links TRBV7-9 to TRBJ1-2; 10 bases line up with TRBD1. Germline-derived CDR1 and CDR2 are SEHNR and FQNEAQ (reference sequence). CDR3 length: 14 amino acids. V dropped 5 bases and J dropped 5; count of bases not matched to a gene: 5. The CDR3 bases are TGTGCCAGCAGCCGACAGGGGGCGGATTATGGCTACACCTTC. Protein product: CASSRQGADYGYTF.

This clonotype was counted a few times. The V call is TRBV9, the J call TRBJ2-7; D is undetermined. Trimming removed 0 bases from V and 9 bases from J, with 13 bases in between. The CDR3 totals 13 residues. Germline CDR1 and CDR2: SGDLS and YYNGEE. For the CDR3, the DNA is TGTGCCAGCAGCGTAGATACTGGAAAATTGCAGTACTTC. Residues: CASSVDTGKLQYF.

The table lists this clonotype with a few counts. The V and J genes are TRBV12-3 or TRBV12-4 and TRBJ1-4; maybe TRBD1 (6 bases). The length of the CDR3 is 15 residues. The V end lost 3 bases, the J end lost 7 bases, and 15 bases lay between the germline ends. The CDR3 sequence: CASSFEPGGGEKLFF. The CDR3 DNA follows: TGTGCCAGCAGTTTTGAACCGGGGGGCGGTGAAAAACTGTTTTTT.

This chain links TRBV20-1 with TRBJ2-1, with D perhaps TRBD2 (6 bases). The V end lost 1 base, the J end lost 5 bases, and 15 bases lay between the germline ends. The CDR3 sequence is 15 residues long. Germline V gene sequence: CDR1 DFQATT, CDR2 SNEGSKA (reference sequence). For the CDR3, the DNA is TGCAGTGCTAGAGTCACGGGAGTTTCCCACAATGAGCAGTTCTTC. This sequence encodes CSARVTGVSHNEQFF.

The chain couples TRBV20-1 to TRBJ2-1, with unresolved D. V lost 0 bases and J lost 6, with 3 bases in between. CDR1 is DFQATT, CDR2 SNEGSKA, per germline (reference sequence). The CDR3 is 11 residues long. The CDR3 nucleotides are TGCAGTGCTAGAGAATTCAATGAGCAGTTCTTC. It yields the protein CSAREFNEQFF.